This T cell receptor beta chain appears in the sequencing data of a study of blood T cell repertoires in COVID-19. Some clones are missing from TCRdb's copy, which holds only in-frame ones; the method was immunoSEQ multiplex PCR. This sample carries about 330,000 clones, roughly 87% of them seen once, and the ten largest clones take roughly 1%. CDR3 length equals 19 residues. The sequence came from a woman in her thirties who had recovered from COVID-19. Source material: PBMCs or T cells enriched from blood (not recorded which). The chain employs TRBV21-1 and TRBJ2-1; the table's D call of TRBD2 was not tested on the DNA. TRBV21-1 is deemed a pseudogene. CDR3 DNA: TGTGCCAGCAGCAAAGGAAACTTTAGCGGGGGGCCCTCCTACAATGAGCAGTTCTTC. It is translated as CASSKGNFSGGPSYNEQFF.